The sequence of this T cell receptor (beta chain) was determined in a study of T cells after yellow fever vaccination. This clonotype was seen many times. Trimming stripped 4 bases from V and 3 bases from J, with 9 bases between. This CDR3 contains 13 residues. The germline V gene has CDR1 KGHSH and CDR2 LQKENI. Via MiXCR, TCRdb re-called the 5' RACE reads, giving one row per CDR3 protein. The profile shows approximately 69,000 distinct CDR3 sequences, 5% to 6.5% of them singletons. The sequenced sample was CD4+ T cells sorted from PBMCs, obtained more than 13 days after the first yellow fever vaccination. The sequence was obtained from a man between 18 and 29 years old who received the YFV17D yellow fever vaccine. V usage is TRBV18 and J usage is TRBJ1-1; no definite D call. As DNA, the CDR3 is TGTGCCAGCTCACAGGGTCGGGACACTGAAGCTTTCTTT. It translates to CASSQGRDTEAFF.